A single sample is the source of the 6 T cell receptor beta chains below, sequenced in a study of cytomegalovirus exposure and HLA in healthy donors (dated by TCRdb to the late 2010s). Library preparation was by the immunoSEQ multiplex PCR assay. For the multiplex PCR, a mixture combining 60 forward primers for TCR Vbeta segments and 13 reverse primers for TCR Jbeta segments was used. TCRdb re-hosts the immuneACCESS table, in-frame sequences only. Its copies lack some clones; in the studies checked, an unresolved V gene accounts for under half of them, and the cause for the rest is not known. This sample holds around 140,000 clones; approximately 80% were observed only once. Of the sample, roughly 2.4% falls within the top ten clones. The sequenced material came from PBMCs. The receptors come from a woman aged 18 to 35 in good health and CMV-seropositive.

CDR3 protein: CASRDRVSYNSPLHF. The CDR3 DNA follows: TGTGCCAGCAGAGACAGGGTTTCCTATAATTCACCCCTCCACTTT. This chain uses TRBV28 with TRBJ1-6; 7 bases line up with TRBD1. The CDR3 is 15 residues long. Trimming took 6 bases from V and 1 from J; bases not matched to a gene: 3. Germline CDR1 is MDHEN and CDR2 is SYDVKM.

In its sample, this clone was seen a few times. J is TRBJ1-3 and V is TRBV19, with no clear D. The CDR3 is 14 amino acids. Germline loops: CDR1 LNHDA, CDR2 SQIVND (reference sequence). Deletions cut 8 bases from V and 0 bases from J, with 11 bases between. The CDR3: CASRSIFSGNTIYF. The CDR3 DNA follows: TGTGCCAGTCGGTCTATTTTCTCTGGAAACACCATATATTTT.

The J gene is TRBJ1-1, the V gene TRBV6-1; weak D call: TRBD1 (6 bases). Trimming removed 3 bases from V and 5 bases from J, with 13 bases in between. The CDR3 totals 14 residues. Looked up from germline, CDR1 is MNHNS and CDR2 is SASEGT. In nucleotides, the CDR3 is TGTGCCAGCAGTGAGGACAGTGAAAGGACTGAAGCTTTCTTT. Translating it yields CASSEDSERTEAFF.

This clone was recorded a few times. The rearrangement uses TRBV7-2 and TRBJ1-2; no clear D gene. The CDR3 has 15 residues. The germline V and J ends were trimmed by 1 base and 4 bases, with 13 bases remaining between them. CDR1 SGHTA and CDR2 FQGNSA come from the germline V gene. The CDR3 DNA reads TGTGCCAGCAGCTTAGATGGCGGCCCTGCCTATGGCTACACCTTC. Protein sequence: CASSLDGGPAYGYTF. Together with reference TRBV7-2 and TRBJ1-2, the CDR3 gives the full variable domain: GAGVSQSPSNKVTEKGKDVELRCDPISGHTALYWYRQSLGQGLEFLIYFQGNSAPDKSGLPSDRFSAERTGGSVSTLTIQRTQQEDSAVYLCASSLDGGPAYGYTFGSGTRLTVV.

This chain uses TRBV6-5 with TRBJ1-1; D gene ambiguous. The V end lost 6 bases, the J end lost 0 bases, and 11 bases lay between the germline ends. CDR3 length: 14 residues. Germline CDR1 is MNHEY and CDR2 is SVGAGI. As DNA, the CDR3 is TGTGCCAGCAGGGTTGCAGGCTTGAACACTGAAGCTTTCTTT. Translated, it gives CASRVAGLNTEAFF.

The chain employs TRBV11-2 and TRBJ1-2, with D possibly matching TRBD1 (6 bases). The CDR3 consists of 15 residues. The germline V gene has CDR1 SGHAT and CDR2 FQNNGV. The V end was cut by 0 bases, the J end by 2 bases, with 10 bases between. CDR3 bases: TGTGCCAGCAGCTTAGACCCCGGGACAAACTATGGCTACACCTTC. It encodes CASSLDPGTNYGYTF. Full variable domain (rest looked up from reference TRBV11-2 and TRBJ1-2): EAGVAQSPRYKIIEKRQSVAFWCNPISGHATLYWYQQILGQGPKLLIQFQNNGVVDDSQLPKDRFSAERLKGVDSTLKIQPAKLEDSAVYLCASSLDPGTNYGYTFGSGTRLTVV.